These 26 T cell receptor beta chains share one sample of origin, sequenced in a study of cytomegalovirus exposure and HLA in healthy donors. A multiplex PCR was run with 60 Vbeta primers and 13 Jbeta primers. TCRdb's table, derived via immunoSEQ multiplex PCR, lists solely in-frame clones and lacks some. The sample records 220,000 or so clones, more than 65% being singletons. Sequenced: PBMCs. These receptors all stem from a woman in her 30s in good health and CMV-seronegative.

The chain is built from TRBV6-5 and TRBJ2-7; the match to TRBD2 covers 10 bases. This CDR3 region has 13 residues. Germline assignment: CDR1 MNHEY and CDR2 SVGAGI. J gave up 5 bases and V 6 bases, and 4 bases lay outside the gene matches. The CDR3, as DNA: TGTGCCAGCAGGGCTAGCGGGAGAGACGAGCAGTACTTC. Translation: CASRASGRDEQYF.

This clone was observed a few times. The CDR3 DNA reads TGCAGTGCTAGACAGGGGCCCGAGCAGTTCTTC. It codes for CSARQGPEQFF. This chain connects TRBV20-1 to TRBJ2-1, with D perhaps TRBD1 (6 bases). Germline V gene data show CDR1 as DFQATT and CDR2 as SNEGSKA (reference sequence). CDR3 length: 11 residues. V lost 2 bases and J 10 bases, leaving 9 bases between the germline ends.

The chain uses TRBV5-8 and TRBJ1-1, with unresolved D. The germline gives CDR1 SGHTS, CDR2 YDEGEE. The CDR3 spans 18 residues. The ends were cut back, 4 bases at V and 0 bases at J, with 22 bases in the middle. The CDR3 sequence: CASSRGLWPDLVNTEAFF. The CDR3 DNA is TGTGCCAGCAGCCGAGGACTTTGGCCGGACCTAGTGAACACTGAAGCTTTCTTT.

The CDR3 DNA sequence: TGTGCCAGCAGCTTAAGGGGGCCCGGGGGCCTCGATCAGCCCCAGCATTTT. It is translated as CASSLRGPGGLDQPQHF. V is TRBV7-9 and J is TRBJ1-5, with 7 bases aligning to TRBD1. The CDR3 sequence is 17 residues long. Germline V CDR1 and CDR2: SEHNR, FQNEAQ (reference sequence). V gave up 2 bases and J gave up 5 bases; unmatched junction bases: 12.

The rearrangement links TRBV7-2 to TRBJ2-3; the D is unclear. Germline CDR1 and CDR2: SGHTA and FQGNSA. This CDR3 spans 13 amino acids. V was trimmed by 1 base and J by 4 bases, leaving 6 bases between them. For the CDR3, the DNA is TGTGCCAGCAGCTTAGACTTTCCAGATACGCAGTATTTT. It codes for CASSLDFPDTQYF. Full variable domain (remainder filled in from reference TRBV7-2 and TRBJ2-3): GAGVSQSPSNKVTEKGKDVELRCDPISGHTALYWYRQSLGQGLEFLIYFQGNSAPDKSGLPSDRFSAERTGGSVSTLTIQRTQQEDSAVYLCASSLDFPDTQYFGPGTRLTVL.

The V call is TRBV9, the J call TRBJ2-7; TRBD1 is a possible D gene (8 bases). The germline V gene has CDR1 SGDLS and CDR2 YYNGEE. The CDR3 sequence is 14 residues long. Trimming removed 3 bases from V and 2 bases from J, with 12 bases in between. CDR3 region: CASSAGGQAYEQYF. Written as DNA, the CDR3 is TGTGCCAGCAGCGCGGGGGGACAGGCCTACGAGCAGTACTTC.

V is TRBV4-1 and J is TRBJ2-7, with 14 positions matching TRBD2. J lost 3 bases, V lost 4 bases, and 11 bases had no gene match. Germline assignment: CDR1 MGHRA and CDR2 YSYEKL. There are 18 residues in the CDR3. The chain's CDR3 is CASSLFAPGTSGSYEQYF. Written as DNA, the CDR3 is TGCGCCAGCAGCCTTTTCGCCCCAGGGACTAGCGGGAGCTACGAGCAGTACTTC.

The chain uses TRBV6-5 and TRBJ1-2; 7 nucleotides align to TRBD1. Germline V CDR1 and CDR2: MNHEY, SVGAGI. V dropped 6 bases and J dropped 6; count of bases not matched to a gene: 7. This CDR3 region has 13 residues. CDR3 coding DNA: TGTGCCAGCAGCCCAGACAGGGACCATGGCTACACCTTC. Residues: CASSPDRDHGYTF.

This clone was counted at least ten times. The genes are TRBV13 and TRBJ2-7; 8 bases map to TRBD1. The CDR3 covers 13 residues. Germline V gene sequence: CDR1 PRHDT, CDR2 FYEKMQ (reference sequence). Unmatched junction bases numbered 4, after V lost 5 bases and J lost 4 bases. CDR3 nucleotides: TGTGCCAGCAGCAGACAGGGGAGGTACGAGCAGTACTTC. It specifies CASSRQGRYEQYF.

The genes are TRBV6-1 and TRBJ1-4, with TRBD1 matching 7 bases. Germline V gene sequence: CDR1 MNHNS, CDR2 SASEGT. V was pared by 4 bases and J by 5 bases, with 7 bases of the junction left unmatched. The CDR3 has 15 amino acids. CDR3 sequence: CASSGRDSVNEKLFF. The CDR3 DNA is TGTGCCAGCAGTGGGAGGGACAGCGTCAATGAAAAACTGTTTTTT.

J is TRBJ2-1 and V is TRBV7-9; possibly TRBD2 for D (6 bases). Trimming removed 5 bases from V and 7 bases from J, with 18 bases in between. The CDR3 is made up of 15 amino acids. CDR1 and CDR2 from the germline V gene are SEHNR and FQNEAQ (reference sequence). CDR3 in amino acids: CASSANLGLSNEQFF. The CDR3, as DNA: TGTGCCAGCAGCGCCAACTTGGGACTTTCTAATGAGCAGTTCTTC.

The chain employs TRBV20-1 and TRBJ2-3; D is uncertain. There are 11 residues in the CDR3. The germline V gene encodes CDR1 DFQATT and CDR2 SNEGSKA (reference sequence). Trimming cost V 3 bases and J 4 bases, with 5 bases left between them. CDR3 protein: CSASLSDTQYF. CDR3 nucleotide sequence: TGCAGTGCTAGCCTCTCAGATACGCAGTATTTT.

This clone was seen just once. The chain links TRBV11-3 to TRBJ2-3, with 10 positions matching TRBD1. CDR1 is SGHNT and CDR2 is YENEEA in the germline V gene. CDR3 size: 15 residues. V shed 5 bases and J 4 bases; nucleotides not matched to a gene: 6. The chain's CDR3 is CASSRGQGLADTQYF. CDR3 nucleotide sequence: TGTGCCAGCAGCCGGGGACAGGGGTTGGCAGATACGCAGTATTTT.

J is TRBJ2-1 and V is TRBV7-2; possible D gene TRBD2, 7 bases. Trimming left V 3 bases short and J 2 bases short, with 11 bases between. Looked up from germline, CDR1 is SGHTA and CDR2 is FQGNSA. This CDR3 contains 15 residues. CDR3 amino acids: CASSLRGGTYNEQFF. The CDR3 region has the DNA TGTGCCAGCAGCTTGAGGGGGGGCACCTACAATGAGCAGTTCTTC.

This rearrangement joins TRBV5-1 to TRBJ2-3, with 7 bases matching TRBD2. After removal of 1 base from V and 3 bases from J, the junction contained 5 bases not matched to a gene. The CDR3 consists of 15 residues. The V gene's germline CDR1 is SGHRS and CDR2 YFSETQ. The CDR3 DNA is TGCGCCAGCAGCTTGTTGGCAGCGGGGACAGATACGCAGTATTTT. Amino acid sequence: CASSLLAAGTDTQYF.

This clone turned up a few times. This chain links TRBV5-6 with TRBJ2-2; 8 bases are a match to TRBD1. Trimming removed 3 bases from V and 6 bases from J; junction bases left unmatched: 4. The CDR3 has 14 amino acids. CDR1 and CDR2 from the germline V gene are SGHDT and YYEEEE. The DNA of the CDR3 is TGTGCCAGCAGCTCGACAGGGGAACCCGGGGAGCTGTTTTTT. Protein: CASSSTGEPGELFF.

The gene calls are TRBV5-1 and TRBJ1-5; TRBD1 matches at 7 bases. The CDR3 is made up of 16 amino acids. Germline V gives CDR1 SGHRS, CDR2 YFSETQ. V lost 0 bases and J lost 2; bases outside the gene matches: 5. In DNA form, the CDR3 reads TGCGCCAGCAGCTTGGGAGGACAGGTTGGCAATCAGCCCCAGCATTTT. Translation gives CASSLGGQVGNQPQHF.

The table lists this clone with a few counts. The germline gene is not matched at one end of the junction; a read error may be the cause. This chain connects TRBV7-9 to TRBJ1-2; D uncertain. The CDR3 loop spans 13 amino acids. Germline-derived CDR1 and CDR2 are SEHNR and FQNEAQ (reference sequence). The CDR3 region is CARSLERTYGYTF. CDR3 DNA: TGTGCCCGCAGCTTAGAGCGTACCTATGGCTACACCTTC.

This chain connects TRBV5-1 to TRBJ1-2, with TRBD1 matching over 9 bases. CDR3 length: 13 residues. The germline gives CDR1 SGHRS, CDR2 YFSETQ. V dropped 2 bases and J dropped 8; count of bases not matched to a gene: 4. The CDR3 spells CASSLQGAEGYTF. The DNA for the CDR3 is TGCGCCAGCAGCTTACAGGGGGCGGAGGGCTACACCTTC. The whole variable domain, remainder taken from reference TRBV5-1 and TRBJ1-2, is KAGVTQTPRYLIKTRGQQVTLSCSPISGHRSVSWYQQTPGQGLQFLFEYFSETQRNKGNFPGRFSGRQFSNSRSEMNVSTLELGDSALYLCASSLQGAEGYTFGSGTRLTVV.

Of note for this clone: The junction departs from germline at one end; a sequencing error may be responsible. J is TRBJ2-2 and V is TRBV12-5; D possibly corresponds to TRBD1 (7 bases). CDR1 LGHNT and CDR2 FRNRAP come from the germline V gene. This CDR3 is built from 18 residues. CDR3 nucleotide sequence: TGTGCTACTGGTCCCCGTCGCCAGGGGGGCAGGGACACCGGGGAGCTGTTTTTT. Translation: CATGPRRQGGRDTGELFF.

In its sample, this clone was seen once. This rearrangement joins TRBV5-4 to TRBJ1-2; 7 bases line up with TRBD1. V lost 5 bases to trimming and J lost 8 bases; unmatched junction nucleotides: 9. Looked up from germline, CDR1 is SGHNT and CDR2 is YYREEE (reference sequence). The CDR3 has 13 residues. The CDR3 coding sequence is TGTGCCAGCAGTATCCAGGGGGTGGGAGGCTACACCTTC. Protein: CASSIQGVGGYTF.

As DNA, the CDR3 is TGTGCCAGCAGTCAAGGACAGGCTCAAGAGACCCAGTACTTC. It codes for CASSQGQAQETQYF. The rearrangement links TRBV6-5 to TRBJ2-5; 7 bases are a match to TRBD1. V gave up 5 bases and J gave up 2 bases; unmatched junction bases: 5. CDR1 is MNHEY and CDR2 is SVGAGI in the germline V gene. The CDR3 totals 14 residues.

Points on this clone: At one boundary the junction diverges from the germline segment, which might be a read error. This rearrangement joins TRBV2 to TRBJ2-6; D is ambiguous. CDR1 and CDR2 (germline): SNHLY, FYNNEI. The CDR3 is made up of 13 amino acids. The DNA for the CDR3 is TGCCTTCACACCCCCTCTGGGGCCAACGTCCTGACTTTC. Translation: CLHTPSGANVLTF.

V gene TRBV7-3 combines with J gene TRBJ2-5; weak D call: TRBD2 (6 bases). V lost 3 bases and J 1 base, leaving 6 bases between the germline ends. Germline CDR1 SGHTA, CDR2 FQGTGA. The CDR3 runs to 13 residues. CDR3 protein: CASSFGGQETQYF. The CDR3 DNA reads TGTGCCAGCAGCTTCGGGGGCCAAGAGACCCAGTACTTC.

The chain links TRBV27 to TRBJ2-2; D possibly corresponds to TRBD1 (5 bases). The CDR3 consists of 20 residues. Trimming cost V 1 base and J 2 bases, with 23 bases left between them. CDR1 is MNHEY and CDR2 is SMNVEV in the germline V gene (reference sequence). In DNA form, the CDR3 reads TGTGCCAGCAGTTTATTCGCCCCCGAGTCAGGGCATACTAACACCGGGGAGCTGTTTTTT. It is translated as CASSLFAPESGHTNTGELFF.

The chain has TRBV6-6 and TRBJ2-7; no definite D call. Germline V gene data show CDR1 as MNHNY and CDR2 as SVGAGI (reference sequence). The CDR3 has 15 amino acids. Trimming removed 0 bases at V and 3 bases at J, with 12 bases between. The CDR3 DNA follows: TGTGCCAGCAGTTACTCGTCACCTATGAGCTACGAGCAGTACTTC. Translated, it gives CASSYSSPMSYEQYF.